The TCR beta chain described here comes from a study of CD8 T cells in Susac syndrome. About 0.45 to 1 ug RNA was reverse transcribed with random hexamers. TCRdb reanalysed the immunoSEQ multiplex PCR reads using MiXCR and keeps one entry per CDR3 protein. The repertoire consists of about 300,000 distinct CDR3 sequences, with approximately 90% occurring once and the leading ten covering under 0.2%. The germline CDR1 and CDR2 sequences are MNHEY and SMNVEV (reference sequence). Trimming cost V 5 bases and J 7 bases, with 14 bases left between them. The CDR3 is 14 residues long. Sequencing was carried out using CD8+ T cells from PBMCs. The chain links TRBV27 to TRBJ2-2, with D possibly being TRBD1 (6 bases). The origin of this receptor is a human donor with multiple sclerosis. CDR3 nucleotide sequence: TGTGCCAGCAGTCAGGGACATGGAGTCGGGGAGCTGTTTTTT. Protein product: CASSQGHGVGELFF.